This T cell receptor (beta chain) emerged from a study of sequential checkpoint blockade in melanoma. This clone appeared a single time. CDR3 length: 16 amino acids. Trimming pared 4 bases from V and 2 bases from J, leaving 18 bases between. Per the germline V gene, CDR1 is MGHRA and CDR2 is YSYEKL. Treatment specified: randomized to nivolumab then ipilimumab (arm A) or the reverse (arm B). Here immunoSEQ multiplex PCR was the method, and the copy in TCRdb shows in-frame clones only, minus some. The sample yields roughly 8,400 clones, around 90% seen once. The TCR originated in a human donor with melanoma. V usage is TRBV4-1 and J usage is TRBJ2-7, with D tentatively TRBD1 (5 bases). Here the sequenced sample was CD8+ T cells sorted from blood (inferred from file names), taken from a patient given nivolumab and ipilimumab in sequence. This CDR3 is CASSLTPGPTAYEQYF. CDR3 DNA sequence: TGCGCCAGCAGCCTCACACCGGGCCCGACAGCCTACGAGCAGTACTTC.